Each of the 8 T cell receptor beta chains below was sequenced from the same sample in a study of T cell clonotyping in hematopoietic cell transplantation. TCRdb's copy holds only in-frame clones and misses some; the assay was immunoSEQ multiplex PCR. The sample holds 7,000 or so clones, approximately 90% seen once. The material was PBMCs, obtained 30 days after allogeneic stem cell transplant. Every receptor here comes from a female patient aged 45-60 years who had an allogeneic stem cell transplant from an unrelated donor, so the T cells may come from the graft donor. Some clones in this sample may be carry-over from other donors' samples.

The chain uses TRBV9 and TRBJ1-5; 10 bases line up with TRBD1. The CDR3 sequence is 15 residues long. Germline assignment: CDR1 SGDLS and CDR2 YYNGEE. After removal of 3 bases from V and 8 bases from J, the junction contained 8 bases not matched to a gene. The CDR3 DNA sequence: TGTGCCAGCAGCGGACAGGGGGCGGTGACGGAGCCCCAGCATTTT. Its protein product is CASSGQGAVTEPQHF.

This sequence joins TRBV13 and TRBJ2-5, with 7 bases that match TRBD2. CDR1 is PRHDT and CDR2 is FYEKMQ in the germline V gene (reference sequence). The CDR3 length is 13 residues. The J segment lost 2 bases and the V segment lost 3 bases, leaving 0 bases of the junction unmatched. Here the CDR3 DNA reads TGTGCCAGCAGCTTGGGGGGGCAAGAGACCCAGTACTTC. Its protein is CASSLGGQETQYF.

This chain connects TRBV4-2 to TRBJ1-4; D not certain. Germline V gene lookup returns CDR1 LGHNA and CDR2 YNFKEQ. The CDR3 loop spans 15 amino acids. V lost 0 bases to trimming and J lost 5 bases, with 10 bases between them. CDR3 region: CASSQEPGINEKLFF. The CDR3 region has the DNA TGTGCCAGCAGCCAAGAACCCGGGATAAATGAAAAACTGTTTTTT.

The CDR3 nucleotides read TGTGCCACCAGCCCCACGGCGGGAGGGTACAATGAGCAGTTCTTC. This codes for CATSPTAGGYNEQFF. This chain connects TRBV15 to TRBJ2-1; the match to TRBD2 covers 9 bases. Germline V gene sequence: CDR1 LNHNV, CDR2 YYDKDF (reference sequence). Unmatched junction bases numbered 6, after V lost 5 bases and J lost 4 bases. CDR3 length: 15 residues.

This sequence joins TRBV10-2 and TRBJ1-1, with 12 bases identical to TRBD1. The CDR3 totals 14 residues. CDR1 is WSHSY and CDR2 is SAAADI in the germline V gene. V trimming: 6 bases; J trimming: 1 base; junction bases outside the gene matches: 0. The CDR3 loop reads CASRGQGANTEAFF. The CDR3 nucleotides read TGCGCCAGCAGGGGACAGGGGGCGAACACTGAAGCTTTCTTT.

The CDR3 DNA follows: TGTGCCAGCAGTGACTCCCCCCTCGAAGCTTTCTTT. This sequence encodes CASSDSPLEAFF. This rearrangement joins TRBV25-1 to TRBJ1-1; D ambiguous. Trimming removed 3 bases at V and 8 bases at J, with 10 bases between. Germline CDR1 MGHDK, CDR2 SYGVNS. CDR3 length: 12 residues.

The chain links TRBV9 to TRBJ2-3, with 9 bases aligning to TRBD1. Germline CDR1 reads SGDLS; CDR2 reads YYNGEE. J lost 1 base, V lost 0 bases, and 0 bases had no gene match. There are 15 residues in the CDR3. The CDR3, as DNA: TGTGCCAGCAGCGTAGGGACAGGGGGCACAGATACGCAGTATTTT. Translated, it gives CASSVGTGGTDTQYF.

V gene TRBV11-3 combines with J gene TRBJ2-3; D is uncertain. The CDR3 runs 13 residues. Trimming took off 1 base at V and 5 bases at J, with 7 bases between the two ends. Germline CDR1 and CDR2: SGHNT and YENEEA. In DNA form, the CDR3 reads TGTGCCAGCAGCTTAGGACCAATAGATACGCAGTATTTT. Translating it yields CASSLGPIDTQYF.